This T cell receptor beta chain was captured in a study of shared T cell receptors in the human thymus. Germline CDR1 reads LNHNV; CDR2 reads YYDKDF (reference sequence). With V trimmed by 1 base and J by 3 bases, 14 bases remained unmatched. CDR3 length: 20 amino acids. This clone has a single count. Method: immunoSEQ multiplex PCR; TCRdb's copy keeps in-frame clones and lacks some. The profile shows about 660,000 clones, around 89% of them singletons. These data were also filed under a second study, of human thymus T cells. That paper adds: Healthy Finnish infants undergoing corrective surgery for congenital heart defects were used as donors. From resections taken during corrective heart surgery, the thymus tissue was obtained. Use of V and J genes seemed skewed within the thymic and blood repertoires. Related research has reported that thymic repertoires overlap highly among unrelated individuals.

The origin of this receptor is a boy under three years old with a congenital heart defect. The sample was thymocytes. The rearrangement links TRBV15 to TRBJ2-1, with TRBD2 matching over 11 bases. As DNA, the CDR3 is TGTGCCACCAGCAGAGGTGGACTTCCTCCGGGACTAGCGGACTACAATGAGCAGTTCTTC. Translating it yields CATSRGGLPPGLADYNEQFF.